These 30 T cell receptor beta chains originate from one sample sequenced in a study of blood T cells in healthy people across ages. Primed by a sample-barcoded 5' primer and a J-beta primer mix, a second PCR proceeded for 7 to 11 cycles. MiXCR, run by TCRdb on the 5' RACE reads, gives a single entry per CDR3 protein. The profile shows around 790,000 distinct CDR3 sequences, around two fifths of them singletons. The sample consisted of blood. These receptors came from a man aged 60 to 69 in good health.

The genes are TRBV10-1 and TRBJ2-1; 13 nucleotides line up with TRBD2. V was pared by 3 bases and J by 4 bases, with 3 bases of the junction left unmatched. The CDR3 contains 16 residues. Germline CDR1 WNHNN, CDR2 SYGVQD (reference sequence). This chain's CDR3 is CASSDGTSGEYNEQFF. The CDR3 DNA sequence: TGCGCCAGCAGTGATGGGACTAGCGGGGAGTACAATGAGCAGTTCTTC.

This chain joins TRBV12-3 or TRBV12-4 and TRBJ1-2, with TRBD1 matching 8 bases. Germline trimming cut 6 bases from V and 6 bases from J; bases unmatched to any gene: 12. The CDR3 sequence is 15 residues long. DNA of the CDR3: TGTGCCAGCAGCCCAACAGGGGGTGGGAGCGATGGCTACACCTTC. Amino acids: CASSPTGGGSDGYTF.

The rearrangement joins TRBV18 to TRBJ2-1; weak D call: TRBD1 (6 bases). Germline lookup yields CDR1 KGHSH and CDR2 LQKENI. V was cut by 4 bases and J by 6 bases, with 10 bases left in between. The CDR3 loop spans 13 amino acids. CDR3 region: CASSLDSVNEQFF. DNA of the CDR3: TGTGCCAGCTCACTGGACAGTGTCAATGAGCAGTTCTTC. Filled out from reference TRBV18 and TRBJ2-1, the complete variable domain reads NAGVMQNPRHLVRRRGQEARLRCSPMKGHSHVYWYRQLPEEGLKFMVYLQKENIIDESGMPKERFSAEFPKEGPSILRIQQVVRGDSAAYFCASSLDSVNEQFFGPGTRLTVL.

The table lists this clonotype with a few counts. J is TRBJ2-1 and V is TRBV12-3 or TRBV12-4; possible D gene TRBD2, 5 bases. V gave up 6 bases and J gave up 1 base, with 13 bases separating them. This CDR3 is 15 amino acids long. The CDR3 spells CASSKLGPSYNEQFF. CDR3 DNA sequence: TGTGCCAGCAGCAAACTAGGCCCATCCTACAATGAGCAGTTCTTC.

The chain is built from TRBV7-2 and TRBJ2-1; 10 nucleotides line up with TRBD2. The CDR3 consists of 17 residues. The germline gives CDR1 SGHTA, CDR2 FQGNSA. V shed 5 bases, J shed 1 base, and the junction held 8 bases outside the gene matches. CDR3 nucleotide sequence: TGTGCCAGCAGCATGAGAACTAGCGGGACTTCCTACAATGAGCAGTTCTTC. Translated, it gives CASSMRTSGTSYNEQFF.

The chain employs TRBV27 and TRBJ1-2, with D perhaps TRBD1 (5 bases). The CDR3 spans 14 residues. CDR1 is MNHEY and CDR2 is SMNVEV in the germline V gene (reference sequence). The ends were cut back, 0 bases at V and 7 bases at J, with 12 bases in the middle. As DNA, the CDR3 is TGTGCCAGCAGTTTATCCGCAGGGTTTCTTGGCTACACCTTC. Protein: CASSLSAGFLGYTF.

Note on this clonotype: The junction shows a germline mismatch at one end, possibly a read error. The chain uses TRBV13 and TRBJ2-1; 10 nucleotides line up with TRBD2. Germline lookup yields CDR1 PRHDT and CDR2 FYEKMQ (reference sequence). The CDR3 contains 14 residues. The CDR3 loop is CAGSFSSGGNEQFF. DNA of the CDR3: TGTGCCGGCAGCTTCTCTAGCGGGGGCAATGAGCAGTTCTTC.

Notes on this clonotype: One junction end disagrees with the germline gene, perhaps due to a read error. The rearrangement joins TRBV6-6 to TRBJ2-1; 11 bases map to TRBD1. Germline V lookup: CDR1 MNHNY, CDR2 SVGAGI (reference sequence). This CDR3 contains 14 residues. The CDR3 loop reads CSSTKPGTGGLTFF. The DNA of the CDR3 is TGTTCCAGCACCAAACCCGGGACAGGGGGTCTGACGTTCTTC.

This clonotype was recorded a few times. J is TRBJ2-1 and V is TRBV7-2; D gene ambiguous. The ends were cut back, 1 base at V and 0 bases at J, with 10 bases in the middle. The CDR3 spans 16 residues. Looked up from germline, CDR1 is SGHTA and CDR2 is FQGNSA. CDR3 nucleotide sequence: TGTGCCAGCAGCTTAGGCGCGATTGGCTCCTACAATGAGCAGTTCTTC. Translating it yields CASSLGAIGSYNEQFF. The entire variable domain, with the rest obtained from reference TRBV7-2 and TRBJ2-1, is as follows: GAGVSQSPSNKVTEKGKDVELRCDPISGHTALYWYRQSLGQGLEFLIYFQGNSAPDKSGLPSDRFSAERTGGSVSTLTIQRTQQEDSAVYLCASSLGAIGSYNEQFFGPGTRLTVL.

In DNA form, the CDR3 reads TGCGCCAGCAGCCAAGAGGCGGATCCCTACAATGAGCAGTTCTTC. It codes for CASSQEADPYNEQFF. The V gene is TRBV4-3, the J gene TRBJ2-1, with no clear D. Trimming took 0 bases from V and 2 from J, leaving 8 bases between them. The CDR3 contains 15 residues. Per germline, CDR1 LGHNA and CDR2 YSLEER.

CDR3 protein: CAISKDTTYEQYF. Written as DNA, the CDR3 is TGTGCCATCAGCAAGGACACCACCTACGAGCAGTACTTC. The rearrangement uses TRBV10-3 and TRBJ2-7, with a possible D match to TRBD1 (5 bases). The length of the CDR3 is 13 residues. Trimming cost V 6 bases and J 2 bases, with 11 bases left between them. CDR1 and CDR2 (germline): ENHRY, SYGVKD.

With regard to this clonotype: A much larger clone differs by one base, so this may be a read error. The V gene is TRBV14, the J gene TRBJ2-1; a weak D match, TRBD2 (6 bases). The CDR3 is made up of 15 amino acids. Trimming left V 6 bases short and J 4 bases short, with 16 bases between. CDR1 and CDR2 from the germline V gene are SGHDN and FVKESK. The CDR3 sequence is CASSENGGKYNEQFF. The CDR3 nucleotides read TGTGCCAGCAGTGAAAATGGGGGGAAGTACAATGAGCAGTTCTTC.

The chain is built from TRBV10-3 and TRBJ1-6, with D hard to call. The ends were cut back, 6 bases at V and 9 bases at J, with 15 bases in the middle. The CDR3 contains 14 residues. From germline, CDR1 is ENHRY and CDR2 SYGVKD. In DNA form, the CDR3 reads TGTGCCATCAGCCCGGGCCCCACCGGTTCACCCCTCCACTTT. Residues: CAISPGPTGSPLHF.

This clonotype showed up just a few times. The rearrangement joins TRBV5-1 to TRBJ2-1; 7 positions match TRBD1. The CDR3 loop spans 13 amino acids. Unmatched junction bases numbered 7, after V lost 3 bases and J lost 10 bases. The germline CDR1 and CDR2 sequences are SGHRS and YFSETQ. The CDR3 reads CASSSENRGEQFF. CDR3 nucleotide sequence: TGCGCCAGCAGCTCGGAGAACAGGGGAGAGCAGTTCTTC.

J is TRBJ1-2 and V is TRBV6-6; weak D call: TRBD1 (5 bases). The CDR3 sequence is 17 residues long. V was clipped by 2 bases and J by 1 base, with 17 bases between them. The germline CDR1 and CDR2 sequences are MNHNY and SVGAGI (reference sequence). Here the CDR3 reads CASSYRDWQVNNYGYTF. CDR3 DNA: TGTGCCAGCAGTTACCGGGACTGGCAGGTCAATAACTATGGCTACACCTTC.

This clonotype was detected only a few times. The DNA for the CDR3 is TGCAGTGCTAGATCGGGTACAGGCCCTAACTATGGCTACACCTTC. Its translation: CSARSGTGPNYGYTF. The chain employs TRBV20-1 and TRBJ1-2; D is possibly TRBD1 (5 bases). Per germline, CDR1 DFQATT and CDR2 SNEGSKA (reference sequence). This CDR3 is built from 15 residues. Trimming removed 2 bases at V and 0 bases at J, with 13 bases between.

This clonotype came up a few times. The chain combines TRBV4-3 with TRBJ2-6; no clear D. Per germline, CDR1 LGHNA and CDR2 YSLEER. This CDR3 contains 16 residues. With 0 bases removed from V and 0 bases from J, the gap between germline ends came to 6 bases. The CDR3 coding sequence is TGCGCCAGCAGCCAAGATACCGACTCTGGGGCCAACGTCCTGACTTTC. Residues: CASSQDTDSGANVLTF.

This clonotype was seen more than once but under ten times. The chain joins TRBV27 to TRBJ2-7; D is perhaps TRBD2 (6 bases). V was pared by 5 bases and J by 4 bases, with 21 bases between. CDR1 is MNHEY and CDR2 is SMNVEV in the germline V gene (reference sequence). The CDR3 runs 16 residues. The CDR3 region is CASSPEETGTQYEQYF. The CDR3 bases are TGTGCCAGCAGTCCAGAGGAGACGGGGACTCAATACGAGCAGTACTTC.

The chain has TRBV5-1 and TRBJ2-5; 8 nucleotides match TRBD2. CDR1 is SGHRS, CDR2 YFSETQ, per germline. Trimming at V came to 1 base and at J to 5 bases, leaving 7 bases not matched to a gene. This CDR3 contains 15 residues. The CDR3 here is CASSLTGGGMETQYF. In nucleotides, the CDR3 is TGCGCCAGCAGCTTGACTGGCGGGGGGATGGAGACCCAGTACTTC.

This clonotype was counted only a few times. This sequence joins TRBV5-6 and TRBJ2-5; tentative D call: TRBD2 (6 bases). The J call may be in error: the DNA end matches TRBJ2-7 better. Per germline, CDR1 SGHDT and CDR2 YYEEEE. The CDR3 totals 18 residues. The chain's CDR3 is CASSFRNLADLFSYEQYF. The DNA for the CDR3 is TGTGCCAGCAGCTTCCGGAACTTAGCGGACCTTTTTAGCTACGAGCAGTACTTC.

This clonotype has a handful of counts. This chain uses TRBV29-1 with TRBJ1-1; D gene ambiguous. The V gene's germline CDR1 is SQVTM and CDR2 ANQGSEA. The CDR3 has 12 residues. The V and J ends lost 6 bases and 1 base respectively, with 9 bases between them. The CDR3 region has the DNA TGCAGCGTGAAAGCAGGGAACACTGAAGCTTTCTTT. Protein: CSVKAGNTEAFF.

The chain is built from TRBV30 and TRBJ1-5, with 10 nucleotides matching TRBD1. Germline V gene lookup returns CDR1 GTSNPN and CDR2 SVGIG (reference sequence). The CDR3 contains 17 residues. V shed 3 bases, J shed 1 base, and the junction held 9 bases outside the gene matches. The CDR3 bases are TGTGCCTGGAGCGGAGGGACAGGGGTGTTCAGCAATCAGCCCCAGCATTTT. Encoded protein: CAWSGGTGVFSNQPQHF.

As for this clonotype: One junction end disagrees with the germline gene, perhaps due to a read error. The chain is built from TRBV4-3 and TRBJ1-2; the match to TRBD1 covers 11 bases. Germline loops: CDR1 LGHNA, CDR2 YSLEER. The CDR3 extends over 16 amino acids. CDR3 nucleotides: TGCGCCAGCAACCAAGACCGGACAGGGGGCTTGGGTGGCTACACCTTC. Protein: CASNQDRTGGLGGYTF.

CDR3 nucleotide sequence: TGCAGTGCTAGAGATAGACAGGGCGAAGCTTTCTTT. It encodes CSARDRQGEAFF. The chain has TRBV20-1 and TRBJ1-1; 7 bases fit TRBD1. Losses at the gene ends were 0 bases for V and 8 bases for J; bases not matched to a gene: 3. Germline V gene lookup returns CDR1 DFQATT and CDR2 SNEGSKA (reference sequence). The CDR3 extends over 12 amino acids.

The chain is built from TRBV6-5 and TRBJ2-3; 10 bases align to TRBD2. With 8 bases clipped from V and 5 bases from J, the junction kept 7 bases outside the gene matches. The germline CDR1 and CDR2 sequences are MNHEY and SVGAGI. This CDR3 has 14 amino acids. The CDR3 is CASQIAGGVDTQYF. CDR3 sequence (DNA): TGTGCCAGCCAAATAGCGGGGGGTGTAGATACGCAGTATTTT.

The chain combines TRBV2 with TRBJ1-5; D is perhaps TRBD1 (6 bases). The CDR3 sequence is 14 residues long. CDR1 SNHLY and CDR2 FYNNEI come from the germline V gene. V gave up 6 bases and J gave up 6 bases, with 15 bases separating them. The CDR3 bases are TGTGCCAGCAGAGCGGGACAAACGGCTCAGCCCCAGCATTTT. Protein sequence: CASRAGQTAQPQHF.

Worth noting for this clonotype: A much larger clone differs from this one at a single base, so this may be a read error. V gene TRBV10-3 combines with J gene TRBJ2-5; D gene uncertain. Germline values: CDR1 ENHRY, CDR2 SYGVKD. The CDR3 totals 12 residues. V was trimmed by 4 bases and J by 3 bases, leaving 6 bases between them. This chain's CDR3 is CAISGGEETQYF. The CDR3 nucleotides read TGTGCCATCAGTGGCGGAGAAGAGACCCAGTACTTC.

In its sample, this clonotype was seen a few times. This chain links TRBV4-3 with TRBJ2-1; TRBD2 aligns across 15 bases. Germline V gene sequence: CDR1 LGHNA, CDR2 YSLEER. With 1 base clipped from V and 4 bases from J, the junction kept 2 bases outside the gene matches. CDR3 length equals 17 residues. The CDR3 loop is CASSQGTSGGGYNEQFF. The CDR3 region has the DNA TGCGCCAGCAGCCAAGGGACTAGCGGGGGGGGTTACAATGAGCAGTTCTTC.

The chain employs TRBV24-1 and TRBJ2-1; maybe TRBD1 (6 bases). Germline values: CDR1 KGHDR, CDR2 SFDVKD. V was trimmed by 4 bases and J by 6 bases, leaving 9 bases between them. The CDR3 totals 13 residues. CDR3 amino acids: CATSDPTGNEQFF. Written as DNA, the CDR3 is TGTGCCACCAGTGACCCGACAGGCAATGAGCAGTTCTTC.

This clonotype was found a few times. The chain recombines TRBV20-1 with TRBJ2-1; TRBD2 agrees at 13 bases. Germline CDR1 and CDR2: DFQATT and SNEGSKA (reference sequence). The CDR3 is 15 amino acids. The V gene end was trimmed by 6 bases and the J gene end by 10 bases; junction bases not matched to a gene: 12. The CDR3 DNA reads TGCAGTGCCTTCGGACTAGCGGGGGACAGGGGGGAGCAGTTCTTC. It is translated as CSAFGLAGDRGEQFF.